Reported below is one TCR beta chain. Sequencing was performed with immunoSEQ multiplex PCR; in TCRdb, only in-frame clones are kept and a portion is missing. The table records about 180,000 clones, about 90% of them present only once. The data belong to a study of control samples from healthy donors and cancer patients. The V gene lost 0 bases and the J gene lost 2 bases, with 11 bases spanning the gap. This CDR3 has 15 amino acids. The V gene's germline CDR1 is SGHRS and CDR2 YFSETQ. This TCR came from a woman aged 45-65 years in good health. Sequences were obtained from blood. V is TRBV5-1 and J is TRBJ2-5; D remains unclear. The CDR3 nucleotides are TGCGCCAGCAGCTTGGACAGCCACCCACAAGAGACCCAGTACTTC. Translated: CASSLDSHPQETQYF.